The table lists the clone carrying this T cell receptor beta chain with a few counts. This specimen comes from a study of blood T cell repertoires in COVID-19. About the research overall: Collection of acute and convalescent COVID-19 samples took place in the United States, Italy and Spain. PBMCs, B-cell-depleted T cells, or T cells were the source of the cDNA or gDNA that made up the material.

V trimming: 0 bases; J trimming: 4 bases; junction bases outside the gene matches: 10. CDR1 and CDR2 (germline): SGHNT, YENEEA. The CDR3 runs 18 residues. Original handling: The assay estimated nucleated cells by amplifying reference gene primers. Generated by immunoSEQ multiplex PCR, the TCRdb table keeps only in-frame clones and is missing some. D and trimming come from the DNA, and the V and J calls and clone size come from that table. The repertoire has fewer than 75,000 clones, more than 70% of them found once; the top ten carry 6.3%. The sequence was collected from a woman aged 55-75 years with acute or convalescent COVID-19. The chain couples TRBV11-3 to TRBJ2-2, with 8 bases fitting TRBD2. The sample comprised peripheral blood. Here the CDR3 DNA reads TGTGCCAGCAGCTTAGATTCGGGACTAGGTTTGGGCACCGGGGAGCTGTTTTTT. This gives the protein CASSLDSGLGLGTGELFF.